This T cell receptor (beta chain) was recovered during a study of OX40 agonist ivuxolimab in advanced cancers. The overall study: Each dose-escalation patient presented with hepatocellular carcinoma, melanoma, renal cell or head and neck cancer. Among those treated, three patients had partial responses, one with hepatocellular carcinoma and two with cutaneous melanoma.

Sequencing was performed with immunoSEQ multiplex PCR; in TCRdb, only in-frame clones are kept and a portion is missing. Seen here are roughly 68,000 clones, around 84% observed once, and the top ten hold around 1.5%. Germline lookup yields CDR1 SNHLY and CDR2 FYNNEI. The CDR3 has 13 amino acids. Trimming cost V 4 bases and J 6 bases; bases outside gene matches: 3. Baseline, cycle 4 day 1, and cycle 7 day 1 were the blood sampling points. The chain joins TRBV2 to TRBJ1-5; 7 nucleotides line up with TRBD1. This TCR derives from an adult with an advanced solid tumor such as melanoma, head and neck, liver or kidney cancer. The material was CD4+ or CD8+ T cells sorted from blood, obtained in a trial of the OX40 agonist ivuxolimab. The CDR3 loop reads CASSVTGVQPQHF. In DNA form, the CDR3 reads TGTGCCAGCAGTGTAACAGGGGTTCAGCCCCAGCATTTT.